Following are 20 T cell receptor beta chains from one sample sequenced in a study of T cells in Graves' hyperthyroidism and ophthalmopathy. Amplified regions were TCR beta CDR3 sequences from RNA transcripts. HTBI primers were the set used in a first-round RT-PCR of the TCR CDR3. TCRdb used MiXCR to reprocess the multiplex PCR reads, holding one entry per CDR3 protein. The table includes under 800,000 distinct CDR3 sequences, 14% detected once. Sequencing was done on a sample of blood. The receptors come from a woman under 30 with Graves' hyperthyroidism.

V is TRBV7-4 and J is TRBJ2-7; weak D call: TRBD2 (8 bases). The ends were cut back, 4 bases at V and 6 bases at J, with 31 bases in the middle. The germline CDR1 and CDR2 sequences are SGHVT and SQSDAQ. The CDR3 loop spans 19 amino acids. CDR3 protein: CASSSTPGTRRRGVGEQYF. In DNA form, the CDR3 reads TGTGCCAGCAGCTCTACCCCGGGGACTAGGCGCAGGGGGGTAGGCGAGCAGTACTTC.

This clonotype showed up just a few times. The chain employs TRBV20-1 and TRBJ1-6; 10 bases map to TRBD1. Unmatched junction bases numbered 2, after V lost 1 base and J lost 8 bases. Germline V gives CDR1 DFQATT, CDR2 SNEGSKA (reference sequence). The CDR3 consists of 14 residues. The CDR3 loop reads CSARGGTGDSPLHF. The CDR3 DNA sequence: TGCAGTGCTAGAGGAGGGACAGGGGATTCACCCCTCCACTTT.

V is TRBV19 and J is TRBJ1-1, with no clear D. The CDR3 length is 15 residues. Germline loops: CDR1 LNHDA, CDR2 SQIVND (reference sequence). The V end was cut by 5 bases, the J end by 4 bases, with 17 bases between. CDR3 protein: CASSREAQVGTEAFF. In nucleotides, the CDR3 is TGTGCCAGTAGTCGTGAGGCCCAGGTTGGCACTGAAGCTTTCTTT.

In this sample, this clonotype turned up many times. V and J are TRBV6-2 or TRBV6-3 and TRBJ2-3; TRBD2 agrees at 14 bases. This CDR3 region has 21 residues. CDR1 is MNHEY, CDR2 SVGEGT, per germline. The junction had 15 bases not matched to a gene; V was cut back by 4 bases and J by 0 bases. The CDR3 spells CASSFLPMGLAGDPSTDTQYF. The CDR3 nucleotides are TGTGCCAGCAGTTTCCTCCCTATGGGACTAGCGGGGGACCCTAGCACAGATACGCAGTATTTT.

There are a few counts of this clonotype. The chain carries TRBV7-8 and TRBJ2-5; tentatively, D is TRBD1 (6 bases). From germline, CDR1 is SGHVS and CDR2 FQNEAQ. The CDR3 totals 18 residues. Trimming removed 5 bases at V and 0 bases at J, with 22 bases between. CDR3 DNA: TGTGCCAGCAGCGCCGGACAGTTGACAGGAGCTCACCAAGAGACCCAGTACTTC. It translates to CASSAGQLTGAHQETQYF.

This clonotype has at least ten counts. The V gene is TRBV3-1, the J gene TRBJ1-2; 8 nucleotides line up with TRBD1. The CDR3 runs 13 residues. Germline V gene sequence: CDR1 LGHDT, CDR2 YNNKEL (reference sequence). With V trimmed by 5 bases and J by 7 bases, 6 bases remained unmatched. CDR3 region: CASSTLDRGGYTF. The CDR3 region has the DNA TGTGCCAGCAGCACCCTCGACAGGGGTGGCTACACCTTC.

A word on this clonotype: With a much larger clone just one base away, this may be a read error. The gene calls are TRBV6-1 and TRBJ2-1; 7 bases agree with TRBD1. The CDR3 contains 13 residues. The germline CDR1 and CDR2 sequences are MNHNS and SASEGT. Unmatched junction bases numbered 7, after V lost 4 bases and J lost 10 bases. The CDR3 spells CASSAGQINEQFF. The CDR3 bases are TGTGCCAGCAGTGCGGGACAGATTAACGAGCAGTTCTTC.

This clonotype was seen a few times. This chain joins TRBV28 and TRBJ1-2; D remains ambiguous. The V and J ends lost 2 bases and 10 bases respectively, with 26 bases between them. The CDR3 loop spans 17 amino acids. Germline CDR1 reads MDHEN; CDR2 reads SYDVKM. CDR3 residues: CASSLVGSPNQFLDYTF. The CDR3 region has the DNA TGTGCCAGCAGTTTAGTAGGCAGCCCAAACCAGTTCCTCGACTACACCTTC.

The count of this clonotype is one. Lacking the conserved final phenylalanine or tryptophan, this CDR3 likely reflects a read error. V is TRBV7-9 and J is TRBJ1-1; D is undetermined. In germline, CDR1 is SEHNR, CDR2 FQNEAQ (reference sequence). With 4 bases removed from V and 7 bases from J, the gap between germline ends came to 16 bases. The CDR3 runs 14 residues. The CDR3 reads CASSYPPGAYEAFY. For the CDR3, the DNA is TGTGCCAGCAGCTACCCCCCGGGAGCCTATGAAGCTTTCTAT.

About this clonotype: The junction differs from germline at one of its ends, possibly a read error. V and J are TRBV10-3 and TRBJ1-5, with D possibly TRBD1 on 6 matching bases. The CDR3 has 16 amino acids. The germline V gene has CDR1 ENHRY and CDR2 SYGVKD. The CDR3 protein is CAISEGWTVDGQPRHF. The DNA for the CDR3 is TGTGCCATCAGTGAGGGGTGGACAGTGGATGGTCAGCCCCGGCATTTT.

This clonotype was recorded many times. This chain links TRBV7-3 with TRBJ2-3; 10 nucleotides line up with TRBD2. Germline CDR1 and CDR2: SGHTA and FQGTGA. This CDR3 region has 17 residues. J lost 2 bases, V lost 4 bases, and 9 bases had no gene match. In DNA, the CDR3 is TGTGCCAGCAGCTCACCCGTAGCGGGAGGACCCACAGATACGCAGTATTTT. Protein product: CASSSPVAGGPTDTQYF.

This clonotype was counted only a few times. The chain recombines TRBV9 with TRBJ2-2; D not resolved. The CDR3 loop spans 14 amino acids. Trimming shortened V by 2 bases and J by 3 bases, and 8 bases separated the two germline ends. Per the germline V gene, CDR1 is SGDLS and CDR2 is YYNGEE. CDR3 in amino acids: CASSVEGYTGELFF. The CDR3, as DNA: TGTGCCAGCAGCGTGGAAGGGTACACCGGGGAGCTGTTTTTT.

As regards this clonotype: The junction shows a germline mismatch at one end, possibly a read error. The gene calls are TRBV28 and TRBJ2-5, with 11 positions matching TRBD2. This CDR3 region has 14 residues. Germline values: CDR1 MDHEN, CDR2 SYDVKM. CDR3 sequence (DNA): TGTGCCAGCAGTTTGTACGGGCTAGCGGGAGGCCGGAACTTC. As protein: CASSLYGLAGGRNF.

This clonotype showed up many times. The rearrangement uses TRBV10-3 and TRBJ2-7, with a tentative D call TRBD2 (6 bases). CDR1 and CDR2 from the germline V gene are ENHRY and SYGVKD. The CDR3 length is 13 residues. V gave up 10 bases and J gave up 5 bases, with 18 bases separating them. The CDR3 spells CATRTPGENEQYF. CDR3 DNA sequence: TGTGCCACGCGGACACCGGGGGAGAACGAGCAGTACTTC.

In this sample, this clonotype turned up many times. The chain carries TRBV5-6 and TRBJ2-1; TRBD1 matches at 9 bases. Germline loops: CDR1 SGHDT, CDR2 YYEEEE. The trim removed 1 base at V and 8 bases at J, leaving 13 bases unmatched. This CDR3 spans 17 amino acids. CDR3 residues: CASSLSGTGMIYDEQFF. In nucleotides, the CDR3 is TGTGCCAGCAGCTTGAGTGGGACAGGGATGATTTACGATGAGCAGTTCTTC.

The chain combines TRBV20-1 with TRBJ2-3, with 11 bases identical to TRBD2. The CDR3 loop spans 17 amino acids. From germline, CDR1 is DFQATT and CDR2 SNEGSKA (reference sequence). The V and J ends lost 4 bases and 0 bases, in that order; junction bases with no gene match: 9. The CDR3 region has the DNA TGCAGTGCTAACGGACTAGCGGGTGCCCCTAGCACAGATACGCAGTATTTT. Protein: CSANGLAGAPSTDTQYF.

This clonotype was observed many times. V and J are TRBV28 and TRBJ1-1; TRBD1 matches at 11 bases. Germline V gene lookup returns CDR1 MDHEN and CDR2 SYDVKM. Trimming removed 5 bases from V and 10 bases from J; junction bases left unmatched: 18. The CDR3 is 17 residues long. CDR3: CASSPPADRGLHRVAFF. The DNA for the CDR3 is TGTGCCAGCAGTCCCCCTGCGGACAGGGGGCTCCATCGGGTAGCTTTCTTT.

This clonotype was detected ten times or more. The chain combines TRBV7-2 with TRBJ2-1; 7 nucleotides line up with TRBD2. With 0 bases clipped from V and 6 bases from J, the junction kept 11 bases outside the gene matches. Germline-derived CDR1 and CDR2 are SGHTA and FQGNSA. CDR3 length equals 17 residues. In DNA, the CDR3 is TGTGCCAGCAGCTTAGCGCGGGGGTCGAAGCGGGGCAATGAGCAGTTCTTC. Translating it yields CASSLARGSKRGNEQFF.

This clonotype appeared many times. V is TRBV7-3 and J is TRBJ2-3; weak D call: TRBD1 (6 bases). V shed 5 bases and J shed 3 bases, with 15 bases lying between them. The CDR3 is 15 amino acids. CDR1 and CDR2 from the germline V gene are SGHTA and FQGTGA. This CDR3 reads CASSPGRGPTDTQYF. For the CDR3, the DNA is TGTGCCAGCAGCCCCGGCAGGGGTCCAACAGATACGCAGTATTTT.

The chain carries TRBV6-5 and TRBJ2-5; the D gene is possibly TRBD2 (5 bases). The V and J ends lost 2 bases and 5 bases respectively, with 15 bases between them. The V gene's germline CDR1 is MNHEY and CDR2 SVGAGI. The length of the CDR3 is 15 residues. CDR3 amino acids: CASSYALGSGETQYF. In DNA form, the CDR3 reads TGTGCCAGCAGTTACGCGTTGGGGAGTGGGGAGACCCAGTACTTC.